A selection of T cell receptor beta chains follows, all from one sample in a study of response to subunit inactivated influenza vaccine. TCRdb re-derived calls from the RT-PCR reads in MiXCR, one entry per CDR3 protein. The table has about 540,000 distinct CDR3 sequences, roughly a quarter seen once. This same sample was also taken into another study, of T cells expressing NK-cell markers.

The material sequenced was CD4+ T cells sorted from PBMCs, taken 11 to 12 days after vaccination. Every receptor here comes from a man over 45 who received an inactivated influenza vaccine. CDR3s include the opening cysteine and the closing phenylalanine or tryptophan. The order of the fields is V gene, clone size, J gene, D gene, CDR3 protein, CDR3 DNA. A D gene is named only where the DNA matches it firmly. Size tells how often a clone was seen (once, few, many) or the class of an expanded clone, and some rows leave it out.

TRBV5-1	-	TRBJ2-5	-	CASSPGRVIQETQYF	TGCGCCAGCAGCCCGGGACGGGTGATACAAGAGACCCAGTACTTC
TRBV6-2/TRBV6-3	-	TRBJ2-7	TRBD2	CASSSPGRRGYYEQYF	TGTGCCAGCAGTTCCCCCGGCAGGCGGGGGTACTACGAGCAGTACTTC
TRBV30	few	TRBJ1-4	-	CAWSGTVREKLFF	TGTGCCTGGAGTGGGACCGTGAGGGAAAAACTGTTTTTT
TRBV7-2	few	TRBJ2-7	TRBD1	CASSSLTGSYEQYF	TGTGCCAGCAGCTCCCTGACAGGGTCCTACGAGCAGTACTTC
TRBV14	-	TRBJ1-2	-	CASSQDGTLPHGYTF	TGTGCCAGCAGCCAAGATGGGACACTACCCCACGGCTACACCTTC
TRBV7-2	few	TRBJ1-5	TRBD1	CASAERTGGNQPQHF	TGTGCCAGCGCCGAGCGGACAGGGGGCAATCAGCCCCAGCATTTT
TRBV11-2	many	TRBJ2-3	-	CASSRGGGGPNTQYF	TGTGCCAGCAGCCGGGGCGGGGGCGGACCGAATACGCAGTATTTT
TRBV19	few	TRBJ2-1	-	CASSIGGSRNEQFF	TGTGCCAGTAGTATAGGTGGCAGCCGGAATGAGCAGTTCTTC
TRBV20-1	few	TRBJ2-3	TRBD2	CSARAGTSGSPDTQYF	TGCAGTGCTAGAGCGGGGACTAGCGGGAGTCCAGATACGCAGTATTTT
TRBV25-1	many	TRBJ2-7	TRBD2	CATSPSGAEQYF	TGTGCCACCTCGCCTAGCGGCGCCGAGCAGTACTTC
TRBV20-1	few	TRBJ2-5	TRBD2	CSAGTSGKETQYF	TGCAGTGCCGGGACTAGCGGAAAAGAGACCCAGTACTTC
TRBV7-2	-	TRBJ2-3	TRBD1	CASSSMAGGGADTQYF	TGTGCCAGCAGCTCCATGGCAGGGGGCGGGGCAGATACGCAGTATTTT
TRBV5-1	-	TRBJ2-1	TRBD1	CASSLSGQGYNEQFF	TGCGCCAGCAGCTTGTCCGGACAGGGGTACAATGAGCAGTTCTTC
TRBV4-2	few	TRBJ2-3	TRBD2	CASSQEGSGGADTQYF	TGTGCCAGCAGCCAAGAGGGAAGCGGGGGGGCAGATACGCAGTATTTT
TRBV12-3/TRBV12-4	many	TRBJ2-1	TRBD2	CASSSPGLAGHSYNEQFF	TGTGCCAGCAGTTCCCCGGGGCTAGCGGGGCACTCCTACAATGAGCAGTTCTTC
TRBV29-1	-	TRBJ1-3	-	CSVESGGNTIYF	TGCAGCGTTGAGTCTGGGGGAAACACCATATATTTT
TRBV7-2	-	TRBJ1-6	TRBD1	CASSFSGQGQGTLHF	TGTGCCAGCAGCTTCTCGGGACAGGGGCAAGGCACCCTCCACTTT
TRBV5-1	-	TRBJ2-6	-	CASSFLDLSSGANVLTF	TGCGCCAGCAGCTTTCTGGACCTCTCCTCTGGGGCCAACGTCCTGACTTTC
TRBV21-1	once	TRBJ1-2	-	CASSKVCPGGRSGGYTF	TGTGCCAGCAGCAAAGTTTGCCCCGGGGGCCGGTCGGGTGGCTACACCTTC
TRBV10-3	-	TRBJ2-1	TRBD2	CASRGTSGKPYNEQFF	TGTGCCAGCAGGGGGACTAGCGGGAAACCCTACAATGAGCAGTTCTTC
TRBV28	few	TRBJ2-3	-	CASSFPVPDTQYF	TGTGCCAGCAGTTTTCCAGTCCCAGATACGCAGTATTTT
TRBV28	-	TRBJ2-4	-	CASSEGAAKNIQYF	TGTGCCAGCAGTGAAGGAGCGGCCAAAAACATTCAGTACTTC
TRBV12-3/TRBV12-4	-	TRBJ1-2	-	CASSLLGYGYTF	TGTGCCAGCAGTTTATTGGGTTATGGCTACACCTTC
TRBV14	few	TRBJ2-5	-	CASSPLIPLQETQYF	TGTGCCAGCAGCCCACTCATTCCCCTCCAAGAGACCCAGTACTTC
TRBV7-6	many	TRBJ2-1	-	CASSLHDSSYNEQFF	TGTGCCAGCAGTTTACATGATAGCTCCTACAATGAGCAGTTCTTC
TRBV7-9	-	TRBJ1-2	-	CASSSGWNPLYGYTF	TGTGCCAGCAGCTCCGGGTGGAATCCTCTTTATGGCTACACCTTC
TRBV3-1	few	TRBJ1-1	-	CASSPTGTTRGRAEAFF	TGTGCCAGCAGCCCGACCGGCACAACCCGAGGGAGGGCTGAAGCTTTCTTT
TRBV20-1	few	TRBJ1-1	-	CSALEGIMNTEAFF	TGCAGTGCCCTCGAAGGGATCATGAACACTGAAGCTTTCTTT
TRBV5-1	-	TRBJ2-4	-	CASSTSGTLKNIQYF	TGCGCCAGCAGCACCTCCGGGACTTTGAAAAACATTCAGTACTTC
TRBV5-1	-	TRBJ2-3	TRBD2	CASSSPSGGAADTQYF	TGCGCCAGCAGCTCCCCTAGCGGGGGGGCAGCAGATACGCAGTATTTT
TRBV6-1	-	TRBJ1-2	-	CASSDSVYNYGYTF	TGTGCCAGCAGTGACAGCGTCTATAACTATGGCTACACCTTC
TRBV6-2/TRBV6-3	-	TRBJ2-4	-	CAAREGARNTQYF	TGTGCCGCCAGAGAAGGGGCACGGAATACTCAGTACTTC
TRBV24-1	-	TRBJ1-6	-	CATKGLDPHQNSPLHF	TGTGCCACCAAGGGTCTAGACCCACATCAAAATTCACCCCTCCACTTT
TRBV7-2	-	TRBJ1-1	TRBD1	CASSVDRGFTEAFF	TGTGCCAGCAGCGTGGACAGGGGTTTCACTGAAGCTTTCTTT
TRBV20-1	few	TRBJ1-5	TRBD1	CSAWDSVRPGPQHF	TGCAGTGCTTGGGACAGCGTACGCCCGGGGCCCCAGCATTTT
TRBV24-1	few	TRBJ2-5	-	CATSRGWGETQYF	TGTGCCACCAGCCGAGGATGGGGCGAGACCCAGTACTTC
TRBV5-1	few	TRBJ1-6	-	CASSLVGGTYNSPLHF	TGCGCCAGCAGCTTGGTTGGCGGAACCTATAATTCACCCCTCCACTTT
TRBV20-1	-	TRBJ2-3	-	CSARPGSRDTQYF	TGCAGTGCTAGACCCGGGTCCAGAGATACGCAGTATTTT
TRBV5-5	-	TRBJ1-6	-	CASSFGQWVYNSPLHF	TGTGCCAGCAGCTTCGGACAGTGGGTCTATAATTCACCCCTCCACTTT
TRBV7-8	few	TRBJ2-7	TRBD1	CASRVDRGPYEQYF	TGTGCCAGCAGGGTGGACAGGGGACCCTACGAGCAGTACTTC
TRBV12-3/TRBV12-4	few	TRBJ2-2	-	CASSSDSYTGELFF	TGTGCCAGCAGTTCGGACAGCTACACCGGGGAGCTGTTTTTT
TRBV5-1	few	TRBJ2-2	-	CASSSGDSGTGELFF	TGCGCCAGCAGCTCAGGGGATTCGGGCACCGGGGAGCTGTTTTTT
TRBV7-2	-	TRBJ1-1	-	CASSVHPGLDAFF	TGTGCCAGCAGCGTTCATCCGGGACTTGACGCTTTCTTT
TRBV10-3	-	TRBJ2-1	-	CAISGQGENEQFF	TGTGCCATCAGTGGGCAGGGTGAGAATGAGCAGTTCTTC
TRBV5-1	few	TRBJ2-7	TRBD1	CASSGFGTGSYEQYF	TGCGCCAGCAGCGGGTTCGGGACAGGGTCCTACGAGCAGTACTTC
TRBV5-1	many	TRBJ2-2	TRBD1	CASSPGQGGTGELFF	TGTGCCAGCAGTCCGGGACAGGGAGGAACCGGGGAGCTGTTTTTT
TRBV7-2	-	TRBJ1-1	TRBD1	CASRDRVGGTEAFF	TGTGCCAGCAGGGACAGGGTTGGAGGCACTGAAGCTTTCTTT
TRBV20-1	-	TRBJ2-1	TRBD2	CSASGGGAFYEQFF	TGCAGTGCTAGTGGCGGGGGGGCTTTTTATGAGCAGTTCTTC
TRBV20-1	-	TRBJ2-1	-	CSASWGEHGNEQFF	TGCAGTGCTAGCTGGGGGGAGCACGGCAATGAGCAGTTCTTC
TRBV24-1	few	TRBJ2-3	-	CATSVRGEDTQYF	TGTGCCACCAGTGTTCGTGGGGAGGATACGCAGTATTTT
TRBV29-1	-	TRBJ2-7	-	CSVGRDEQYF	TGCAGCGTTGGCAGGGACGAGCAGTACTTC
TRBV5-1	few	TRBJ1-1	-	CASSSPANTEAFF	TGCGCCAGCAGCTCCCCAGCGAACACTGAAGCTTTCTTT
TRBV7-3	few	TRBJ1-4	TRBD1	CASSASGGAGEKLFF	TGTGCCAGCAGCGCCTCAGGGGGCGCAGGTGAAAAACTGTTTTTT
TRBV29-1	-	TRBJ2-1	TRBD2	CSVPSAQGGWNEQFF	TGCAGCGTCCCCTCGGCGCAGGGAGGGTGGAATGAGCAGTTCTTC
TRBV27	few	TRBJ2-1	TRBD2	CASSLRLADLGNEQFF	TGTGCCAGCAGTTTGCGCCTAGCGGATTTGGGGAATGAGCAGTTCTTC